These 15 T cell receptor beta chains share one sample of origin, sequenced in a study of vaccination effects on CD4 cells after COVID-19. Antigen-specific CD4+ T cells were expanded with viral peptide pools in the ViraFEST assay before sequencing. Subsequent to a culture period of more than 8 days, CD4+ T cells were isolated. Participants got two doses of BNT162b2 or mRNA-1273 vaccine. The protocol was immunoSEQ multiplex PCR, while the TCRdb copy is restricted to in-frame clones and leaves out a portion. The sample holds some 50,000 clones, around 80% seen once. No antigen has been assigned to these receptors. This material consisted of CD4+ T cells from PBMCs cultured with HCoV-OC43 spike peptides, taken after COVID-19 vaccination. Subset given: HCoV-OC43 spike overlapping peptide pool stimulation. These receptors were collected from a human donor who received a COVID-19 vaccine.

This chain connects TRBV6-6 to TRBJ1-1; D not resolved. The CDR3 sequence is 15 residues long. Trimming removed 0 bases from V and 4 bases from J, with 12 bases in between. The germline V gene encodes CDR1 MNHNY and CDR2 SVGAGI (reference sequence). CDR3 region: CASSYSPSEGTEAFF. CDR3 bases: TGTGCCAGCAGTTACTCCCCTTCTGAGGGCACTGAAGCTTTCTTT.

The rearrangement joins TRBV7-2 to TRBJ1-2; tentatively, D is TRBD1 (6 bases). The CDR3 length is 15 residues. V lost 3 bases, J lost 5 bases, and 16 bases lay in between. Germline CDR1 SGHTA, CDR2 FQGNSA. The CDR3, as DNA: TGTGCCAGCAGCTTTCAACCGACAGGCCTATATGGCTACACCTTC. It codes for CASSFQPTGLYGYTF.

Only one count was recorded for this clone. The rearrangement uses TRBV5-1 and TRBJ2-1, with a weak D call TRBD1 (6 bases). The CDR3 runs 15 residues. Trimming pared 5 bases from V and 4 bases from J, leaving 16 bases between. From germline, CDR1 is SGHRS and CDR2 YFSETQ. The CDR3 DNA reads TGCGCCAGCAGTACAGGGACGGGTTCTTACAATGAGCAGTTCTTC. Protein sequence: CASSTGTGSYNEQFF.

CDR3 amino acids: CASSFGGGNTEAFF. The CDR3 DNA follows: TGTGCCAGCAGCTTTGGGGGGGGAAACACTGAAGCTTTCTTT. The chain has TRBV5-4 and TRBJ1-1; possible D gene TRBD1, 5 bases. V shed 2 bases and J shed 2 bases, with 10 bases lying between them. This CDR3 region has 14 residues. Germline V gives CDR1 SGHNT, CDR2 YYREEE (reference sequence).

This clone was picked up one time. The chain combines TRBV4-2 with TRBJ2-3; TRBD2 is a possible D gene (6 bases). Germline CDR1 LGHNA, CDR2 YNFKEQ. V lost 1 base and J 1 base, leaving 12 bases between the germline ends. The CDR3 has 16 amino acids. This CDR3 reads CASSQVRGKGTDTQYF. In DNA, the CDR3 is TGTGCCAGCAGCCAAGTTCGGGGGAAAGGCACAGATACGCAGTATTTT.

Only a few counts were recorded for this clone. The chain uses TRBV19 and TRBJ1-2, with TRBD1 identical over 7 bases. The CDR3 covers 14 residues. With 6 bases clipped from V and 8 bases from J, the junction kept 12 bases outside the gene matches. In germline, CDR1 is LNHDA, CDR2 SQIVND (reference sequence). The CDR3 loop reads CASSRTETGHGYTF. CDR3 sequence (DNA): TGTGCCAGTAGCAGAACTGAGACAGGGCACGGCTACACCTTC.

The chain has TRBV30 and TRBJ1-3; D perhaps matches TRBD1 (5 bases). Germline V CDR1 and CDR2: GTSNPN, SVGIG (reference sequence). The CDR3 contains 14 residues. Deletions cut 0 bases from V and 1 base from J, with 7 bases between. CDR3 nucleotide sequence: TGTGCCTGGAGTGTGGGGGGTTCTGGAAACACCATATATTTT. Translated: CAWSVGGSGNTIYF.

The rearrangement links TRBV4-1 to TRBJ2-1, with 9 positions matching TRBD2. Germline loops: CDR1 MGHRA, CDR2 YSYEKL. The CDR3 consists of 16 residues. V lost 6 bases, J lost 2 bases, and 8 bases stayed unmatched. CDR3 DNA: TGCGCCAGCAGAGGCCCAGCTAGCGGGGCCTACAATGAGCAGTTCTTC. It is translated as CASRGPASGAYNEQFF.

This clone was observed a few times. DNA of the CDR3: TGTGCCAGCAGCTCATCGGCAGGGGGCGGAAACACCATATATTTT. It specifies CASSSSAGGGNTIYF. The chain is built from TRBV7-6 and TRBJ1-3; 8 bases agree with TRBD1. This CDR3 is 15 amino acids long. Germline CDR1 SGHVS, CDR2 FNYEAQ. Germline trimming cut 4 bases from V and 4 bases from J; bases unmatched to any gene: 6.

V is TRBV19 and J is TRBJ1-1, with TRBD1 identical over 9 bases. CDR1 and CDR2 from the germline V gene are LNHDA and SQIVND (reference sequence). V lost 7 bases, J lost 5 bases, and 11 bases stayed unmatched. The CDR3 length is 15 residues. The CDR3 nucleotides read TGTGCCAGTACTAAAGGAAGGACAGGGGAGACTGAAGCTTTCTTT. Translated: CASTKGRTGETEAFF.

V gene TRBV7-9 combines with J gene TRBJ1-1; D unclear. The CDR3 runs 13 residues. Trimming stripped 5 bases from V and 4 bases from J, with 11 bases between. Germline V gene data show CDR1 as SEHNR and CDR2 as FQNEAQ (reference sequence). Here the CDR3 reads CASSPRAVTEAFF. CDR3 DNA sequence: TGTGCCAGCAGCCCGAGGGCTGTCACTGAAGCTTTCTTT. The complete variable domain, with remaining parts taken from reference TRBV7-9 and TRBJ1-1, reads DTGVSQNPRHKITKRGQNVTFRCDPISEHNRLYWYRQTLGQGPEFLTYFQNEAQLEKSRLLSDRFSAERPKGSFSTLEIQRTEQGDSAMYLCASSPRAVTEAFFGQGTRLTVV.

The chain combines TRBV7-9 with TRBJ2-5, with D possibly TRBD2 on 6 matching bases. V was trimmed by 4 bases and J by 5 bases, leaving 17 bases between them. Germline CDR1 is SEHNR and CDR2 is FQNEAQ (reference sequence). This CDR3 has 15 residues. The CDR3 here is CASSSDRGRSETQYF. CDR3 DNA sequence: TGTGCCAGCAGCTCCGATCGGGGGAGGAGCGAGACCCAGTACTTC.

The chain couples TRBV6-1 to TRBJ2-4, with D possibly matching TRBD2 (5 bases). CDR1 is MNHNS, CDR2 SASEGT, per germline. The CDR3 totals 19 residues. Trimming left V 2 bases short and J 0 bases short, with 20 bases between. CDR3 in DNA: TGTGCCAGCAGTGAAATCTCCAGGAGGAGAATACTAGCCAAAAACATTCAGTACTTC. This translates into CASSEISRRRILAKNIQYF.

The V and J genes are TRBV24-1 and TRBJ2-3; unclear D gene. This CDR3 has 15 amino acids. Trimming removed 2 bases at V and 0 bases at J, with 8 bases between. In germline, CDR1 is KGHDR, CDR2 SFDVKD. DNA for the CDR3: TGTGCCACCAGTGATTCAGGAACCAGCACAGATACGCAGTATTTT. Residues: CATSDSGTSTDTQYF.

Only a few counts were recorded for this clone. CDR3 DNA: TGCAGCGTTGAAGGGACGGAGCTCTACACCTTC. Amino acid sequence: CSVEGTELYTF. The chain recombines TRBV29-1 with TRBJ1-2; D gene unclear. Germline V gene lookup returns CDR1 SQVTM and CDR2 ANQGSEA. The CDR3 sequence is 11 residues long. Trimming removed 1 base from V and 10 bases from J, with 10 bases in between.